This T cell receptor (beta chain) was profiled in a study of cytomegalovirus exposure and HLA in healthy donors. Study outcomes and limitations: CMV antigen specificity was confirmed in vitro for a few CMV-associated chains. Within a later analysis, the majority of CMV-associated TCR beta chains appeared HLA-restricted.

PCR employed 60 Vbeta and 13 Jbeta primers. Using immunoSEQ multiplex PCR, the repertoire was profiled, and TCRdb retains in-frame clones only, with some absent. The repertoire holds 110,000 or so clones, with more than 60% as singletons. Regarding this clone: Its antigen is not identified.

Trimming stripped 1 base from V and 12 bases from J, with 13 bases between. This CDR3 spans 13 amino acids. Germline V gene sequence: CDR1 LGHNA, CDR2 YNFKEQ. This receptor was obtained from a female donor in good health and CMV-seronegative. J is TRBJ2-4 and V is TRBV4-2; D is perhaps TRBD2 (6 bases). Sequencing input: PBMCs. For the CDR3, the DNA is TGTGCCAGCAGCCAAGGCAGGGACTTAGATCAGTACTTC. This sequence encodes CASSQGRDLDQYF.